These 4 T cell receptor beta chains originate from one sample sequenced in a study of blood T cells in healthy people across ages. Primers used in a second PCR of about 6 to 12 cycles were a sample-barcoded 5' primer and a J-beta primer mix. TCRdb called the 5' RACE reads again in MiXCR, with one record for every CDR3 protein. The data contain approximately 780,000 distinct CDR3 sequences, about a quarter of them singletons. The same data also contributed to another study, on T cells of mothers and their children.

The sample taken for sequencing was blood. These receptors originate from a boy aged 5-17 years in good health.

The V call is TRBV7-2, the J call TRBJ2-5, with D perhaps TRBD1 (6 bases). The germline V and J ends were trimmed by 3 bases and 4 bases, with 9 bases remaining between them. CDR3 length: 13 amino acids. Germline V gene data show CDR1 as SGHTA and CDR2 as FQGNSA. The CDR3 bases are TGTGCCAGCAGCTTTACAGGGACAGAGACCCAGTACTTC. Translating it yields CASSFTGTETQYF.

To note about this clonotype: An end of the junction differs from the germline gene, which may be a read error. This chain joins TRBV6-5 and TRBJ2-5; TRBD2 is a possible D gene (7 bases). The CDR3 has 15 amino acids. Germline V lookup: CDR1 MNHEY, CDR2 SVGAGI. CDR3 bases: TGTGCCAGCAGTGCAAAGGGGGGGAGACAAGAGACCCCGTACTTC. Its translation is CASSAKGGRQETPYF.

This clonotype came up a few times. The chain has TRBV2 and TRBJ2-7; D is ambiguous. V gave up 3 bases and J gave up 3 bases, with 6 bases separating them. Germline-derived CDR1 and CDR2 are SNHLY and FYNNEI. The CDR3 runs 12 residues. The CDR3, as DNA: TGTGCCAGCAGTGAGAACAGCTACGAGCAGTACTTC. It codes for CASSENSYEQYF.

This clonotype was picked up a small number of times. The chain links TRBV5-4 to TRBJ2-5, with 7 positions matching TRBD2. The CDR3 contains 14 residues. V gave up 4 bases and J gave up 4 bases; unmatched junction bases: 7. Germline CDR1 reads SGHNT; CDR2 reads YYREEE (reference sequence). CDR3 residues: CASSPKAGVETQYF. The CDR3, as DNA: TGTGCCAGCAGCCCTAAGGCGGGGGTAGAGACCCAGTACTTC.